Given below is one TCR beta chain in context. Its antigen remains unidentified. TCRdb keeps only in-frame clones here, not all; method: immunoSEQ multiplex PCR. The sample has about 65,000 clones; around 87% are singletons. This entry is derived from a study of lymphopenia after photon versus proton radiotherapy. Study results and limitations: A bigger post-nadir fall in TCR diversity correlated inversely with survival time in deceased patients. Under photons, naive T cells and diversity fell while effector/memory populations rose.

CDR1 and CDR2 (germline): LGHNA, YNFKEQ. Trimming removed 3 bases from V and 4 bases from J, with 9 bases in between. This CDR3 is built from 14 residues. The source material was peripheral blood, sampled from a patient treated with proton-based radiotherapy. This TCR derives from a man older than 75 with esophageal cancer. The chain couples TRBV4-2 to TRBJ1-4; the D gene is possibly TRBD1 (6 bases). The CDR3 coding sequence is TGTGCCAGCAGCCAGAGGACAGTTAATGAAAAACTGTTTTTT. It specifies CASSQRTVNEKLFF.